This T cell receptor beta chain was recovered during a study of long-term antiretroviral therapy in people with HIV. An immunoSEQ assay, version v3.0, was performed at survey level. Repertoires were generated with immunoSEQ multiplex PCR, while TCRdb's copy carries only in-frame clones and drops some. This table holds roughly 19,000 clones, approximately 86% found once. The United States was where all participants with HIV were treated. The TCR comes from a man in his forties with HIV. The material was unsorted PBMCs, obtained about 2.5 years after starting antiretroviral therapy.

This CDR3 is CASSRRQGQETQYF. CDR3 coding DNA: TGTGCCAGCAGCCGTAGACAGGGCCAAGAGACCCAGTACTTC. This sequence joins TRBV5-4 and TRBJ2-5, with 7 bases aligning to TRBD1. J gave up 1 base and V 4 bases, and 4 bases lay outside the gene matches. This CDR3 is built from 14 residues. In germline, CDR1 is SGHNT, CDR2 YYREEE (reference sequence).